The sequence of this T cell receptor (beta chain) was determined in a study of graft-versus-host responses after intestinal transplantation (dated by TCRdb to the early 2020s). As for the study more broadly: The transplants that recipients got were multivisceral, liver-intestinal, or isolated intestinal. All recipients received anti-thymocyte globulin induction followed by maintenance tacrolimus and steroids for around three years. Bulk TCR-beta CDR3 sequencing was used to track graft-versus-host and host-versus-graft alloreactive T cell clones in the graft, circulation and bone marrow after intestinal transplantation. To identify alloreactive clones, pre-transplant mixed lymphocyte reaction products were sequenced and then compared with unstimulated pre-transplant donor and recipient T cells. Of the 20 to 25 intestinal transplant recipients enrolled in the cohort, one of whom was a retransplant, a few patients without pretransplant specimens were excluded. A peak of at least 4% donor T cells among recipient peripheral blood mononuclear cells was the definition used for donor T cell macrochimerism. Rather than going through the commercial service, samples from three later patients were sequenced in-house on an Illumina MiSeq and processed with MiXCR.

Study-level results and caveats: GvH clones turned up in recipient bone marrow, with some appearing earlier in ileal mucosa or blood, a pattern consistent with an intestinal mucosal origin. The conclusions were limited by the relatively low number and heterogeneity of the intestinal transplant patients. Patients with donor T cell macrochimerism had high GvH to HvG T cell clonal ratios in their allografts. Early after transplant, peak levels of circulating GvH clones were found to be associated with declines in HvG clones.

Regarding this clone: Its antigen target is currently unknown. Base qualities are not recorded, but no much larger clone differs from it by a single base.

The protocol used for the library was the immunoSEQ multiplex PCR assay. In most patients, genomic DNA was isolated using the Qiagen DNeasy Blood and Tissue Kit and sent frozen to Adaptive Biotechnologies for TCR sequencing. For most patients, high-throughput TCR-beta CDR3 sequencing of genomic DNA was performed by Adaptive Biotechnologies. The source study handled its data this way. Adaptive's ImmunoSEQ software was the source of the TCR sequencing data for about 17 patients, while three other patients were processed with MiXCR and VDJtools. CD4 versus CD8 sorting errors were corrected by removing sequences found in both subsets at a frequency ratio below 5:1. CDR3 nucleotide sequences shared between donor and recipient were removed because their origin could not be assigned. Alloreactive clones required at least 2-fold expansion over unstimulated cells and minimum CFSE-low frequency of 0.002% (template counts) or 0.001% (read counts). Clones were considered mappable if detected in sequenced pre-transplant spleen, lymph node, or MLR CFSE-low populations of the donor or recipient. Cumulative frequency of alloreactive clones was calculated as a percentage of all sequences weighted by copy number. This is the immuneACCESS table as TCRdb keeps it, with only in-frame sequences that have V and J called. A part of the clones is gone; compared with another copy, unresolved V genes explain less than half, and the rest is unexplained. V and J calls and clone size come straight from that table; D and trimming were deduced from the DNA. The sample table records approximately 50,000 clones; 65% to 85% of these occur just once. The top ten constitute roughly 0.45% of the sample.

V is pared back by 0 bases and J by 6 bases, with 16 bases lying between the germline termini. From the germline V gene, CDR1 is SGHDT and CDR2 is YYEEEE. Including the terminal cysteine and phenylalanine, the CDR3 comprises 15 residues. The sequence is cut down to CDR3 DNA, 45 bases in frame from base 1. This specimen's time point label, per the study, means: cells obtained before transplantation from donor or recipient. CD3+CD4+ and CD3+CD8+ populations were FACS-sorted from unstimulated pre-transplant donor and recipient cells taken from spleen or lymph nodes. The input for sequencing was unstimulated CD4+ T cells sorted from spleen or lymph node cells, taken before transplant. The clonotype originates from a human donor who was the organ donor for an intestinal transplant. The chain joins TRBV5-6 to TRBJ2-7, with the D gene tentatively TRBD1 or TRBD2, based on 5 matching bases in each. The CDR3 in this case is CASSLVSGAIFEQYF. The nucleotide sequence is TGTGCCAGCAGCTTGGTTTCCGGGGCTATCTTCGAGCAGTACTTC.